This TCR beta chain was found in a study of regulatory T cells in long-lasting Graves disease. Study overall: In persistent Graves' disease, antithyroid drugs had been taken for over 5 years and TSH receptor antibodies stayed positive.

The CDR3 sequence is 15 residues long. V gave up 7 bases and J gave up 3 bases, with 16 bases separating them. The germline CDR1 and CDR2 sequences are MDHEN and SYDVKM. This clonotype has ten or more counts. As yet, its antigen is unknown. Stated time point: persistent/refractory GD, antithyroid drugs over 5 years with positive TRAb. RNA from PBMCs was the source of the TCR library. The study, taken as a whole, reports: Study of thyroid tissue was not done, with only peripheral blood studied. Favoring TRBV28, TRBJ1-2 and TRBJ2-5 was a feature seen in persistent disease. TCR diversity in persistent Graves' patients was below that of newly diagnosed ones.

HTBI primers from iRepertoire and Arm-PCR of CDR3 regions yielded the TCR beta libraries. TCRdb re-analysed the multiplex PCR reads in MiXCR, keeping a single row per CDR3 protein. This sample has hundreds of thousands of distinct CDR3 sequences, with 21% found just once. V is TRBV28 and J is TRBJ1-5; possibly TRBD1 for D (6 bases). The receptor was isolated from a female donor with Graves disease. Sequencing was performed on peripheral blood mononuclear cells (PBMCs), taken when the disease was refractory, from a patient treated with antithyroid drugs. This CDR3 is CASISPDRTNQPQHF. In nucleotides, the CDR3 is TGTGCCAGCATCTCCCCCGACAGGACCAATCAGCCCCAGCATTTT.